This T cell receptor (beta chain) is from a study of T-cell memory formation after mild COVID-19. Study details: Largely, TCR clusters stayed within a single donor.

The table lists this clonotype with many counts. The CDR3 has 19 residues. Germline CDR1 SGHTA, CDR2 FQGNSA. V was clipped by 8 bases and J by 12 bases; unmatched bases: 25. TCRdb ran MiXCR on the 5' RACE reads and lists one entry per CDR3 protein. The table lists 250,000 or so distinct CDR3 sequences, around 10% of them singletons. The sequence came from a young man who had mild COVID-19 (a few samples of this study predate the infection). Cell type and time point are not known. The sequenced material came from PBMCs or a T cell subset sorted from them (not recorded which). The chain couples TRBV7-2 to TRBJ2-1, with 13 bases aligning to TRBD2. CDR3 residues: CASSPVERLAGGLDSWQFF. DNA of the CDR3: TGTGCCAGCTCGCCCGTCGAGAGACTAGCGGGGGGACTCGACTCCTGGCAGTTCTTC. Variable domain in full (rest from reference TRBV7-2 and TRBJ2-1): GAGVSQSPSNKVTEKGKDVELRCDPISGHTALYWYRQSLGQGLEFLIYFQGNSAPDKSGLPSDRFSAERTGGSVSTLTIQRTQQEDSAVYLCASSPVERLAGGLDSWQFFGPGTRLTVL.